These 16 T cell receptor beta chains came from one sample sequenced in a study of T cell changes during pregnancy in multiple sclerosis. Sequenced by immunoSEQ multiplex PCR; TCRdb stores in-frame clones only, minus some. The table records approximately 41,000 clones, around 91% of them present only once. The source material was CD8+ T cells from peripheral blood mononuclear cells, sampled in the first trimester of pregnancy. The receptors were sampled from a female donor with multiple sclerosis, enrolled in a pregnancy study.

The chain carries TRBV4-3 and TRBJ1-5; D gene unclear. The CDR3 contains 14 residues. Trimming removed 3 bases from V and 2 bases from J, with 8 bases in between. From germline, CDR1 is LGHNA and CDR2 YSLEER. The CDR3 is CASSQIRGNQPQHF. Here the CDR3 DNA reads TGCGCCAGCAGCCAGATCCGGGGCAATCAGCCCCAGCATTTT.

The gene calls are TRBV4-2 and TRBJ2-4; 12 bases map to TRBD2. The CDR3 has 17 amino acids. CDR1 LGHNA and CDR2 YNFKEQ come from the germline V gene. After removal of 0 bases from V and 8 bases from J, the junction contained 8 bases not matched to a gene. The CDR3 sequence is CASSQDPTSGSWDIQYF. The CDR3 DNA sequence: TGTGCCAGCAGCCAAGATCCGACTAGCGGGAGTTGGGACATTCAGTACTTC.

The chain couples TRBV7-6 to TRBJ2-7, with TRBD1 matching 7 bases. This CDR3 has 15 amino acids. Germline-derived CDR1 and CDR2 are SGHVS and FNYEAQ. V lost 5 bases and J lost 5; bases outside the gene matches: 12. CDR3 in DNA: TGTGCCAGCAGCCCTAGGGGGCAGGGGATCGACGAGCAGTACTTC. Protein sequence: CASSPRGQGIDEQYF.

In regard to this clone: One junction end disagrees with the germline gene, perhaps due to a read error. Other DNA sequences from this sample encode an identical CDR3 as well. J is TRBJ1-5 and V is TRBV27; D gene uncertain. Germline CDR1 reads MNHEY; CDR2 reads SMNVEV (reference sequence). The length of the CDR3 is 13 residues. The CDR3 region is CASSLSPTQPQHF. CDR3 coding DNA: TGTGCCAGCAGCTTATCCCCCACACAGCCCCAGCATTTT.

The genes are TRBV6-1 and TRBJ2-7, with TRBD2 identical over 12 bases. CDR3 length equals 16 residues. Germline CDR1 MNHNS, CDR2 SASEGT. Trimming cost V 3 bases and J 3 bases; bases outside gene matches: 6. In DNA, the CDR3 is TGTGCCAGCAGTGATCTAGCGGGAGGGCCCTTCTACGAGCAGTACTTC. Its protein product is CASSDLAGGPFYEQYF.

In this sample, this clone turned up once. The chain carries TRBV11-2 and TRBJ2-7; TRBD1 aligns across 7 bases. V shed 7 bases and J 1 base; nucleotides not matched to a gene: 7. The CDR3 runs 14 residues. Germline V CDR1 and CDR2: SGHAT, FQNNGV. CDR3 coding DNA: TGTGCCAGCATCCCCGGGACAGCTTCCTACGAGCAGTACTTC. Protein product: CASIPGTASYEQYF.

The genes are TRBV11-2 and TRBJ2-5; D not certain. This CDR3 contains 13 residues. V dropped 5 bases and J dropped 4 bases, with 11 bases sitting between them. In germline, CDR1 is SGHAT, CDR2 FQNNGV. CDR3: CASSAPLAETQYF. The DNA of the CDR3 is TGTGCCAGCAGCGCCCCCTTGGCAGAGACCCAGTACTTC.

The V and J genes are TRBV14 and TRBJ2-1; 9 bases match TRBD2. CDR1 is SGHDN and CDR2 is FVKESK in the germline V gene. The CDR3 length is 17 residues. With 0 bases clipped from V and 1 base from J, the junction kept 4 bases outside the gene matches. CDR3 bases: TGTGCCAGCAGCCAAGAAAACCTAGCGGGGTCCTACAATGAGCAGTTCTTC. Its protein is CASSQENLAGSYNEQFF.

This clone was found once. This chain connects TRBV27 to TRBJ1-1; 8 bases agree with TRBD1. This CDR3 spans 13 amino acids. Looked up from germline, CDR1 is MNHEY and CDR2 is SMNVEV (reference sequence). V shed 8 bases and J 4 bases; nucleotides not matched to a gene: 6. The CDR3: CASGQGWGTEAFF. In DNA, the CDR3 is TGTGCCAGCGGACAGGGTTGGGGCACTGAAGCTTTCTTT.

The V and J genes are TRBV5-5 and TRBJ1-2, with 7 bases identical to TRBD1. Germline lookup yields CDR1 SGHKS and CDR2 YYEKEE (reference sequence). V shed 4 bases and J 5 bases; nucleotides not matched to a gene: 5. The CDR3 has 13 residues. Here the CDR3 DNA reads TGTGCCAGCAGCGCGGACAGGATGTATGGCTACACCTTC. This codes for CASSADRMYGYTF.

The rearrangement uses TRBV11-2 and TRBJ1-1; D not certain. Per the germline V gene, CDR1 is SGHAT and CDR2 is FQNNGV. V was clipped by 5 bases and J by 3 bases, with 13 bases between them. There are 14 residues in the CDR3. The CDR3 loop reads CASSIPGKDTEAFF. CDR3 DNA: TGTGCCAGCAGCATCCCGGGGAAGGACACTGAAGCTTTCTTT.

This chain links TRBV27 with TRBJ2-5; 14 positions match TRBD2. Looked up from germline, CDR1 is MNHEY and CDR2 is SMNVEV (reference sequence). The CDR3 has 17 amino acids. Germline trimming cut 4 bases from V and 4 bases from J; bases unmatched to any gene: 8. The CDR3: CASSSPTSGGAGETQYF. In DNA form, the CDR3 reads TGTGCCAGCAGTTCACCGACTAGCGGGGGGGCCGGAGAGACCCAGTACTTC.

In its sample, this clone is large (0.1 to 1%). The rearrangement uses TRBV25-1 and TRBJ1-6; D possibly corresponds to TRBD1 (6 bases). V lost 7 bases and J 12 bases, leaving 16 bases between the germline ends. The CDR3 spans 13 residues. The germline V gene has CDR1 MGHDK and CDR2 SYGVNS. The CDR3 sequence: CASNSGDVRPLHF. Written as DNA, the CDR3 is TGTGCCAGCAATTCAGGGGACGTCCGACCCCTCCACTTT.

In nucleotides, the CDR3 is TGTGCCAGCAGCCCAAGACAGGGCAGCTACGAGCAGTACTTC. Its translation is CASSPRQGSYEQYF. The rearrangement uses TRBV6-5 and TRBJ2-7; the match to TRBD1 covers 7 bases. Per the germline V gene, CDR1 is MNHEY and CDR2 is SVGAGI. This CDR3 is built from 14 residues. Trimming at V came to 6 bases and at J to 3 bases, leaving 8 bases not matched to a gene.

The chain recombines TRBV7-7 with TRBJ2-2; D is ambiguous. The CDR3 has 12 amino acids. V was trimmed by 4 bases and J by 7 bases, leaving 7 bases between them. Germline V gene lookup returns CDR1 SSHAT and CDR2 FNYEAQ (reference sequence). The CDR3 region is CASSSGIGELFF. The CDR3, as DNA: TGTGCCAGCAGCTCGGGTATCGGGGAGCTGTTTTTT. Full variable domain (rest looked up from reference TRBV7-7 and TRBJ2-2): GAGVSQSPRYKVTKRGQDVTLRCDPISSHATLYWYQQALGQGPEFLTYFNYEAQPDKSGLPSDRFSAERPEGSISTLTIQRTEQRDSAMYRCASSSGIGELFFGEGSRLTVL.

The rearrangement links TRBV7-9 to TRBJ1-1; TRBD1 matches at 8 bases. The length of the CDR3 is 18 residues. The ends lost 5 bases at V and 0 bases at J; junction bases unmatched: 14. The germline V gene has CDR1 SEHNR and CDR2 FQNEAQ (reference sequence). The CDR3 here is CASSTHGQGSGVNTEAFF. The CDR3 DNA is TGTGCCAGCAGCACACACGGACAGGGCTCGGGCGTGAACACTGAAGCTTTCTTT.